This is a list of T cell receptor beta chains from one sample in a study of blood T cell repertoires in COVID-19. TCRdb keeps only in-frame clones here, not all; method: immunoSEQ multiplex PCR. The sample holds about 270,000 clones, 75% to 85% seen once. The sequenced sample consisted of PBMCs or T cells enriched from blood (not recorded which). These receptors were collected from a woman in her 50s with acute COVID-19. Each CDR3 is given with its conserved first and last residue. The D gene is left open where the match is weak. Clone size appears in some rows only: once, few, many, or a class for an expanded clone.

D gene,clone size,J gene,V gene,CDR3 DNA,CDR3 protein
.,.,TRBJ2-5,TRBV5-1,TGCGCCAGCAGCTTGGGGGGGGTCGGAGAGACCCAGTACTTC,CASSLGGVGETQYF
.,.,TRBJ1-6,TRBV10-3,TGTGCCATCAGTGGTGCCACAGAAGATAATTCACCCCTCCACTTT,CAISGATEDNSPLHF
.,.,TRBJ1-2,TRBV24-1,TGTGCCACCAGTCCCGGTGGAGGAGGGAGCTACACCTTC,CATSPGGGGSYTF
TRBD2,few,TRBJ2-5,TRBV7-2,TGTGCCAGCAGCCTCGGGCGAGGCGGGGGGGGCCAAGAGACCCAGTACTTC,CASSLGRGGGGQETQYF
.,.,TRBJ1-1,TRBV27,TGTGCCAGCAGCCACGGGGGAAGGGAAGCTTTCTTT,CASSHGGREAFF
.,.,TRBJ1-2,TRBV30,TGTGCCTCCTACAGGTTGAAAGACTATGGCTACACCTTC,CASYRLKDYGYTF
TRBD2,.,TRBJ2-1,TRBV10-1,TGCGCCAGCGGGACTAGCGGGGGCCTATACAATGAGCAGTTCTTC,CASGTSGGLYNEQFF
.,.,TRBJ2-7,TRBV7-2,TGTGCCAGCAGCTATTCCTCCACCAGGGGCGCGGGCCGCTACGAGCAGTACTTC,CASSYSSTRGAGRYEQYF
.,.,TRBJ2-1,TRBV11-2,TGTGCCAGCAGCTTAGATGGCAGTCCCCATGAGCAGTTCTTC,CASSLDGSPHEQFF
.,.,TRBJ1-1,TRBV18,TGTGCCAGCTCACCGTCGACAGGCGTGAACACTGAAGCTTTCTTT,CASSPSTGVNTEAFF
.,.,TRBJ1-2,TRBV9,TGTGCCAGCAGCGTATTGCCAGACACAATCTTAAACTATGGCTACACCTTC,CASSVLPDTILNYGYTF
.,once,TRBJ1-2,TRBV7-2,TGTGCCAGCAGCTTAGCGGTCCAGGGAGGGTATGGCTACACCTTC,CASSLAVQGGYGYTF
TRBD1,.,TRBJ1-2,TRBV4-3,TGCGCCAGCAGCGACCACAGGGGTTCATCCTATGGCTACACCTTC,CASSDHRGSSYGYTF
.,.,TRBJ1-3,TRBV7-2,TGTGCCAGCAGCTCAATGGGAGACTCTGGAAACACCATATATTTT,CASSSMGDSGNTIYF
.,few,TRBJ1-5,TRBV7-6,TGTGCCAGCAGCTTAGCCCCCCCTTCACAGGTCAGCAATCAGCCCCAGCATTTT,CASSLAPPSQVSNQPQHF